The entry that follows covers one T cell receptor (beta chain) sequence. The germline gives CDR1 SGDLS, CDR2 YYNGEE. Between the trimmed V and J ends, which lost 0 bases and 4 bases, there was a span of 7 bases. This CDR3 comprises 14 residues. These data belong to a study of blood T cells in healthy people across ages. Collection of roughly 10 milliliters of peripheral blood was performed for each donor. A second roughly 6 to 12 cycle PCR used barcoded and J-beta primers. TCRdb itself ran the 5' RACE reads through MiXCR, one entry per CDR3 protein. Of 850,000 to 1,000,000 distinct CDR3 sequences in the sample, about 53% were seen once.

The sequence was collected from a woman aged 60 to 75 in good health. Sequences were obtained from blood. This sequence joins TRBV9 and TRBJ2-2, with D hard to call. The chain's CDR3 is CASSVVLATGELFF. CDR3 coding DNA: TGTGCCAGCAGCGTAGTATTGGCCACCGGGGAGCTGTTTTTT. The variable domain in full, with the rest retrieved from reference TRBV9 and TRBJ2-2, is DSGVTQTPKHLITATGQRVTLRCSPRSGDLSVYWYQQSLDQGLQFLIQYYNGEERAKGNILERFSAQQFPDLHSELNLSSLELGDSALYFCASSVVLATGELFFGEGSRLTVL.